This T cell receptor beta chain was found in a study of blood T cell repertoires in COVID-19 (TCRdb year 2020). Background on the whole study: The collaborator samples originated in the United States, Italy and Spain and spanned the acute and convalescent phases of COVID-19. The prospective study material was composed of cDNA or gDNA derived from T cells, B-cell-depleted T cells, or PBMCs. Deeply sampled blood TCRbeta repertoires from subjects exposed to, actively infected with, or recovered from COVID-19 were included in the dataset. The repertoires were made available in a free public database intended to serve as a resource for research on the immune response to SARS-CoV-2. The samples were drawn from the first 160 participants of the ongoing ImmuneRACE study and from over a thousand subjects provided by 6 global collaborators. Sample metadata almost always included a de-identified subject ID, COVID-19 status, age in years and sex. Where available, HLA class I and class II types were taken from metadata supplied by the sample provider and were not determined by assay-based typing. Results and caveats for the whole study, not just this receptor: The amount of clinical and demographic metadata varied by source and participant and was provided uncurated.

TCRbeta CDR3 regions were amplified from genomic DNA using the immunoSEQ Assay, a bias-controlled multiplex PCR. Per the source publication's procedure: Nucleated cell counts per sample were estimated from amplification of reference gene primers within the assay. To quantify the absolute abundance of each unique TCRbeta CDR3 rearrangement, sequence reads were collapsed and filtered. For each sample, productive Simpson clonality was calculated as the square root of Simpson's diversity index over productive rearrangements. The table comes from immuneACCESS by way of TCRdb, which keeps in-frame sequences with V and J called. Part of the clones is missing from these tables; in studies checked, under half for an unresolved V gene and the rest for unknown reasons. The DNA was the basis for D and trimming; V, J and clone size are from that table. The sample table records around 100,000 clones; roughly 82% of these occur just once. Roughly 29% of the sample goes to the ten largest clones.

Each collaborating institution followed its own protocols to collect whole blood in K2EDTA tubes. Collaborator samples were shipped for TCRbeta analysis as frozen whole blood, isolated PBMCs, or DNA extracted from either sample type. The CDR3 numbers 13 residues from cysteine through phenylalanine. The read is trimmed to its CDR3 DNA, 39 bases read in frame from base 1. The junction shows trimming of 3 bases on V and 9 bases on J, and the gene matches do not reach 2 bases of it. The CDR1 and CDR2 encoded by the germline V gene (reference sequence) are LGHDT and YNNKEL. In the case of this clone: The antigen this receptor binds is unknown. No base qualities exist here, and no much larger clone lies one base off it.

The TCR sequence derives from a man aged 55-75 years with acute or convalescent COVID-19. The sequence joins TRBV3-1 (or the pseudogene TRBV3-2) to TRBJ1-2; TRBD1 agrees with 12 junctional bases. Sequenced input: peripheral blood. This receptor has the CDR3 CASSQGQGASYTF. The DNA sequence follows: TGTGCCAGCAGCCAGGGACAGGGGGCGAGCTACACCTTC.